The text below deals with one T cell receptor beta chain. This sample was taken from a study of shared clonotypes between healthy human individuals. Some clones are missing from TCRdb's copy, which holds only in-frame ones; the method was immunoSEQ multiplex PCR. Of over 700,000 clones in the sample, approximately 72% were seen once. The CDR3 runs to 11 residues. The germline CDR1 and CDR2 sequences are LNHDA and SQIVND (reference sequence). Trimming cost V 9 bases and J 6 bases; bases outside gene matches: 4. This sequence originates from a young woman in good health. V gene TRBV19 combines with J gene TRBJ1-2; 7 nucleotides line up with TRBD1. The sequencing input was memory CD4+ T cells sorted from blood. Subset noted: CD45RA-negative fraction. The CDR3 spells CASRQGDGYTF. CDR3 bases: TGTGCCAGCCGACAGGGAGATGGCTACACCTTC.